The 9 T cell receptor beta chains given below trace back to one sample, sequenced in a study of blood T cell repertoires in COVID-19. The data were produced by immunoSEQ multiplex PCR, yet TCRdb's version contains in-frame clones alone and is incomplete. The table lists under 85,000 clones, over 70% of them singletons. Sequencing used peripheral blood. The source of these receptors is a human donor in a cohort sampled during active COVID-19.

The chain has TRBV7-9 and TRBJ1-2, with D possibly TRBD1 on 5 matching bases. The CDR3 is 13 amino acids. V was shortened by 2 bases and J by 8 bases, with 12 bases between the two germline ends. In germline, CDR1 is SEHNR, CDR2 FQNEAQ (reference sequence). The CDR3 DNA reads TGTGCCAGCAGCTTACCGGGGAGGGACGGCTACACCTTC. It specifies CASSLPGRDGYTF.

This clone turned up a few times. This chain uses TRBV19 with TRBJ2-4; 12 positions match TRBD2. The length of the CDR3 is 18 residues. V shed 4 bases, J shed 3 bases, and the junction held 10 bases outside the gene matches. Germline V gene lookup returns CDR1 LNHDA and CDR2 SQIVND (reference sequence). In DNA, the CDR3 is TGTGCCAGTAGTAGGCGACTAGCGGGGGACGTTGGCAAAAACATTCAGTACTTC. It codes for CASSRRLAGDVGKNIQYF.

The chain links TRBV11-3 to TRBJ2-2, with 8 bases that match TRBD1. Germline V CDR1 and CDR2: SGHNT, YENEEA. The CDR3 runs 14 residues. The V segment lost 6 bases and the J segment 8 bases; nucleotides outside the gene matches: 8. Written as DNA, the CDR3 is TGTGCCAGCAGTTTCGTTGGACAGGGAGGGGAGCTGTTTTTT. This codes for CASSFVGQGGELFF. The full variable domain, its missing parts supplied by reference TRBV11-3 and TRBJ2-2, is EAGVVQSPRYKIIEKKQPVAFWCNPISGHNTLYWYLQNLGQGPELLIRYENEEAVDDSQLPKDRFSAERLKGVDSTLKIQPAELGDSAVYLCASSFVGQGGELFFGEGSRLTVL.

This chain links TRBV5-1 with TRBJ2-5; TRBD2 matches 7 bases. Germline-derived CDR1 and CDR2 are SGHRS and YFSETQ. V dropped 1 base and J dropped 4; count of bases not matched to a gene: 7. CDR3 length: 15 amino acids. This CDR3 is CASSLSWRGIETQYF. In DNA, the CDR3 is TGCGCCAGCAGCTTGAGTTGGCGGGGGATAGAGACCCAGTACTTC.

The rearrangement joins TRBV27 to TRBJ2-4, with D perhaps matching TRBD2 (5 bases). Trimming pared 4 bases from V and 0 bases from J, leaving 10 bases between. The CDR3 spans 15 residues. Germline assignment: CDR1 MNHEY and CDR2 SMNVEV (reference sequence). The CDR3 loop is CASSSSQIAKNIQYF. As DNA, the CDR3 is TGTGCCAGCAGTTCTAGCCAGATAGCCAAAAACATTCAGTACTTC.

This sequence joins TRBV5-1 and TRBJ2-7; TRBD1 matches 7 bases. This CDR3 has 15 amino acids. Germline V gene sequence: CDR1 SGHRS, CDR2 YFSETQ. The ends lost 0 bases at V and 2 bases at J; junction bases unmatched: 5. CDR3 nucleotide sequence: TGCGCCAGCAGCTTGGCCCCACAGGGGCCCTACGAGCAGTACTTC. Its protein product is CASSLAPQGPYEQYF.

V and J are TRBV6-5 and TRBJ2-3; D gene unclear. The germline gives CDR1 MNHEY, CDR2 SVGAGI. The germline V and J ends were trimmed by 6 bases and 2 bases, with 12 bases remaining between them. This CDR3 comprises 14 residues. The chain's CDR3 is CASSRGAATDTQYF. CDR3 in DNA: TGTGCCAGCAGCCGCGGAGCCGCCACAGATACGCAGTATTTT.

V and J are TRBV20-1 and TRBJ1-2, with 8 bases fitting TRBD1. V lost 5 bases, J lost 7 bases, and 3 bases stayed unmatched. The germline CDR1 and CDR2 sequences are DFQATT and SNEGSKA (reference sequence). The CDR3 totals 11 residues. This CDR3 is CSAWTGSGYTF. In nucleotides, the CDR3 is TGCAGTGCTTGGACAGGGAGTGGCTACACCTTC.

V is TRBV2 and J is TRBJ1-1; D is possibly TRBD1 (5 bases). The CDR3 runs 11 residues. Germline V lookup: CDR1 SNHLY, CDR2 FYNNEI. In DNA, the CDR3 is TGTTCTTCCCGGGGGTTCACTGAAGCTTTCTTT. Translated: CSSRGFTEAFF.